These T cell receptor beta chains were read from a single sample in a study of blood T cell repertoires in COVID-19. TCRdb's copy holds only in-frame clones and misses some; the assay was immunoSEQ multiplex PCR. The sample contains 200,000 to 300,000 clones, 80% to 90% of which appear only once. The sample consisted of PBMCs or T cells enriched from blood (not recorded which). The receptors were gathered from a man aged 40-50 years who had recovered from COVID-19. The CDR3 runs from the conserved cysteine through the conserved F or W. A D gene is named only where the DNA matches it firmly. For some rows the clone size is stated as once, few or many, or as a class when expanded; others skip it.

v_call	d_call	clone_size	j_call	cdr3_aa	cdr3_nt
TRBV3-1/TRBV3-2	.	.	TRBJ1-3	CASSQVSTEGNTIYF	TGTGCCAGCAGCCAAGTCAGCACGGAGGGAAACACCATATATTTT
TRBV4-1	TRBD1	.	TRBJ1-1	CASSHLTGGGFTEAFF	TGCGCCAGCAGCCATTTAACAGGGGGTGGTTTCACTGAAGCTTTCTTT
TRBV29-1	.	once	TRBJ1-1	CSVEEIRGTEAFF	TGCAGCGTTGAAGAAATCAGGGGCACTGAAGCTTTCTTT
TRBV2	TRBD2	.	TRBJ2-5	CASNEGLAGGRETQYF	TGTGCCAGCAACGAGGGGCTAGCGGGGGGGCGAGAGACCCAGTACTTC
TRBV10-3	TRBD1	.	TRBJ2-2	CAITRTGDNTGELFF	TGTGCCATCACCCGGACAGGGGATAACACCGGGGAGCTGTTTTTT
TRBV15	TRBD1	.	TRBJ1-2	CATSRATGDLGYTF	TGTGCCACCAGCAGGGCCACAGGGGATCTTGGCTACACCTTC
TRBV3-1/TRBV3-2	TRBD2	once	TRBJ2-1	CASSRLSGTRVNEQFF	TGTGCCAGCAGTCGATTATCCGGGACTAGAGTTAATGAGCAGTTCTTC
TRBV7-3	TRBD1	.	TRBJ2-7	CASSLTGTGVEEQYF	TGTGCCAGCAGCCTCACAGGGACAGGGGTAGAAGAGCAGTACTTC
TRBV10-1	TRBD2	.	TRBJ2-1	CASSERARTSGRIGRFF	TGCGCCAGCAGTGAAAGGGCTAGGACTAGCGGGAGGATTGGGCGGTTCTTC
TRBV30	TRBD1	once	TRBJ1-1	CAWTPGTGNTEAFF	TGTGCCTGGACCCCCGGGACAGGGAACACTGAAGCTTTCTTT
TRBV4-3	.	.	TRBJ1-3	CASSQHYSSGNTIYF	TGCGCCAGCAGTCAACATTACAGCTCAGGAAACACCATATATTTT
TRBV6-2/TRBV6-3	TRBD1	.	TRBJ1-1	CASSDHGTGYTEAFF	TGTGCCAGCAGTGACCACGGGACAGGGTACACTGAAGCTTTCTTT
TRBV2	.	.	TRBJ1-1	CASSAQGWGNTEAFF	TGTGCCAGCAGTGCACAGGGCTGGGGGAACACTGAAGCTTTCTTT
TRBV9	TRBD2	once	TRBJ2-7	CASSLGTSGEIYEQYF	TGTGCCAGCAGCCTTGGGACTAGCGGGGAGATCTACGAGCAGTACTTC
TRBV11-2	TRBD2	.	TRBJ2-5	CASSLMAGGPGETQYF	TGTGCCAGCAGCTTAATGGCGGGGGGGCCGGGAGAGACCCAGTACTTC
TRBV11-3	.	.	TRBJ1-2	CASSLDRRKDTSGADYGYTF	TGTGCCAGCAGCTTAGATCGAAGGAAGGACACTTCAGGAGCAGACTATGGCTACACCTTC
TRBV6-6	.	.	TRBJ1-2	CASRPPEQAYGYTF	TGTGCCAGCCGACCACCTGAACAGGCCTATGGCTACACCTTC
TRBV28	TRBD1	.	TRBJ1-1	CASRQGLFEAFF	TGTGCCAGTAGACAGGGGTTGTTTGAAGCTTTCTTT
TRBV28	.	.	TRBJ2-6	CASSSTGSSGANVLTF	TGTGCCAGCAGTTCCACAGGGTCTTCCGGGGCCAACGTCCTGACTTTC
TRBV11-2	TRBD2	.	TRBJ2-5	CASSFPSGAQETQYF	TGTGCCAGCAGCTTTCCTAGCGGGGCCCAAGAGACCCAGTACTTC
TRBV9	TRBD2	.	TRBJ2-2	CASSVGGSGRANTGELFF	TGTGCCAGCAGCGTAGGGGGTAGCGGGAGGGCGAACACCGGGGAGCTGTTTTTT
TRBV5-6	TRBD1	once	TRBJ1-2	CASSGRDRGPSDGYTF	TGTGCCAGCAGCGGCCGCGACAGGGGGCCAAGTGATGGCTACACCTTC
TRBV9	TRBD1	.	TRBJ1-1	CASSVGQGPMNTEAFF	TGTGCCAGCAGCGTCGGACAGGGCCCCATGAACACTGAAGCTTTCTTT
TRBV7-2	TRBD1	.	TRBJ2-4	CASSFAGQGADIQYF	TGTGCCAGCAGCTTCGCGGGACAGGGGGCTGACATTCAGTACTTC
TRBV5-1	.	.	TRBJ2-5	CASSLASRETQYF	TGCGCCAGCAGCTTGGCCTCGAGAGAGACCCAGTACTTC
TRBV7-9	.	few	TRBJ2-5	CASSLGRVDQETQYF	TGTGCCAGCAGCTTAGGGCGGGTGGACCAAGAGACCCAGTACTTC
TRBV7-2	TRBD2	.	TRBJ2-7	CASSLGGLAGASVEQYF	TGTGCCAGCAGCTTAGGCGGGCTAGCGGGAGCATCGGTAGAGCAGTACTTC
TRBV7-9	.	.	TRBJ2-4	CASGTLAKNIQYF	TGTGCCAGCGGGACTCTAGCCAAAAACATTCAGTACTTC
TRBV30	.	.	TRBJ1-2	CAWSEGVNYGYTF	TGTGCCTGGAGTGAGGGGGTTAACTATGGCTACACCTTC
TRBV11-2	.	.	TRBJ1-1	CASSLGGTTAFF	TGTGCCAGCAGCTTAGGAGGGACAACGGCTTTCTTT
TRBV7-2	.	.	TRBJ1-6	CASSLVGGGGSPLHF	TGTGCCAGCAGCTTAGTTGGGGGCGGAGGTTCACCCCTCCACTTT
TRBV24-1	TRBD1	.	TRBJ2-2	CATSGPGTENTGELFF	TGTGCCACCAGTGGCCCCGGGACAGAAAACACCGGGGAGCTGTTTTTT
TRBV9	.	.	TRBJ2-5	CASSVVPGVQETQYF	TGTGCCAGCAGCGTAGTCCCGGGGGTCCAAGAGACCCAGTACTTC
TRBV7-9	TRBD1	once	TRBJ1-4	CASSIGTGGYEKLFF	TGTGCCAGCAGCATCGGGACAGGGGGCTATGAAAAACTGTTTTTT
TRBV7-9	TRBD1	.	TRBJ1-2	CASSSPPGQGGNYGYTF	TGTGCCAGCAGCTCCCCGCCGGGACAGGGTGGGAACTATGGCTACACCTTC
TRBV7-8	.	.	TRBJ2-3	CASSSTRATDTQYF	TGTGCCAGCAGCTCGACGAGGGCCACAGATACGCAGTATTTT
TRBV4-3	TRBD1	few	TRBJ2-6	CASSQDLFGQGLVLSGANVLTF	TGCGCCAGCAGCCAAGATCTTTTTGGACAGGGGCTAGTCCTCTCTGGGGCCAACGTCCTGACTTTC
TRBV5-5	TRBD1	.	TRBJ1-5	CASSLWLTDRGQPQHF	TGTGCCAGCAGCTTGTGGCTCACGGACAGGGGACAGCCCCAGCATTTT
TRBV11-2	TRBD2	.	TRBJ2-2	CASSLIAGVGTGELFF	TGTGCCAGCAGCTTAATAGCGGGGGTAGGGACCGGGGAGCTGTTTTTT
TRBV7-2	.	.	TRBJ2-2	CASSLMGDGTGELFF	TGTGCCAGCAGCTTAATGGGAGACGGCACCGGGGAGCTGTTTTTT
TRBV5-3	TRBD1	few	TRBJ2-5	CARSPWTGKETQYF	TGTGCCAGAAGCCCGTGGACAGGGAAAGAGACCCAGTACTTC